The 15 T cell receptor beta chains below were found in one sample sequenced in a study of cytomegalovirus exposure and HLA in healthy donors. Vbeta (60) and Jbeta (13) primers were used in the PCR. Data came from immunoSEQ multiplex PCR; TCRdb stores just in-frame clones and leaves some out. The data show under 95,000 clones, around three quarters seen once. The specimen was PBMCs. These receptors were obtained from a man aged 25-40 years in good health and CMV-seropositive.

The chain recombines TRBV2 with TRBJ1-5; 7 positions match TRBD1. The ends lost 6 bases at V and 0 bases at J; junction bases unmatched: 14. Germline lookup yields CDR1 SNHLY and CDR2 FYNNEI. The CDR3 extends over 18 amino acids. CDR3 bases: TGTGCCAGCAGGGGTGGGGACAGCACTCCCTATAGCAATCAGCCCCAGCATTTT. It translates to CASRGGDSTPYSNQPQHF.

The chain carries TRBV7-2 and TRBJ2-1; TRBD2 agrees at 11 bases. Trimming removed 2 bases from V and 7 bases from J; junction bases left unmatched: 4. In germline, CDR1 is SGHTA, CDR2 FQGNSA. This CDR3 has 15 amino acids. The CDR3 region has the DNA TGTGCCAGCAGCTTATTCCGACTAGCGGGGAATGAGCAGTTCTTC. It yields the protein CASSLFRLAGNEQFF.

This clone was recorded a few times. The chain has TRBV28 and TRBJ1-5, with 9 bases identical to TRBD1. The CDR3 spans 17 residues. Germline V CDR1 and CDR2: MDHEN, SYDVKM. V shed 6 bases, J shed 3 bases, and the junction held 12 bases outside the gene matches. CDR3 residues: CASSLRAGQGSNQPQHF. CDR3 bases: TGTGCCAGCAGCCTCCGGGCGGGACAGGGTTCCAATCAGCCCCAGCATTTT.

The chain joins TRBV15 to TRBJ1-1; TRBD1 agrees at 10 bases. This CDR3 is built from 15 residues. Per germline, CDR1 LNHNV and CDR2 YYDKDF (reference sequence). J gave up 3 bases and V 0 bases, and 1 base lay outside the gene matches. The CDR3 sequence is CATSRDGQGDTEAFF. The CDR3 DNA reads TGTGCCACCAGCAGAGATGGACAGGGGGACACTGAAGCTTTCTTT.

This sequence joins TRBV11-2 and TRBJ1-2; no definite D call. This CDR3 has 15 amino acids. V was cut by 7 bases and J by 7 bases, with 22 bases left in between. Germline V gene sequence: CDR1 SGHAT, CDR2 FQNNGV. CDR3 loop: CASTSRPVRAGGYTF. In nucleotides, the CDR3 is TGTGCCAGCACCTCCCGGCCGGTAAGGGCGGGTGGCTACACCTTC.

The chain recombines TRBV6-6 with TRBJ2-3, with TRBD1 matching 10 bases. V trimming: 6 bases; J trimming: 1 base; junction bases outside the gene matches: 7. Germline V CDR1 and CDR2: MNHNY, SVGAGI (reference sequence). The CDR3 spans 16 residues. CDR3 DNA: TGTGCCAGCAGCTATGGGACAGGGGCTCGCACAGATACGCAGTATTTT. This encodes CASSYGTGARTDTQYF.

The J gene is TRBJ2-7, the V gene TRBV28, with TRBD2 matching over 12 bases. CDR3 size: 15 residues. The V gene's germline CDR1 is MDHEN and CDR2 SYDVKM. Germline trimming cut 7 bases from V and 9 bases from J; bases unmatched to any gene: 13. The CDR3 nucleotides read TGTGCCAGCACCCGGACTAGCGGGGCCCTGAGCGGGCAGTACTTC. It yields the protein CASTRTSGALSGQYF.

The chain joins TRBV6-6 to TRBJ2-7; TRBD1 aligns across 7 bases. This CDR3 is 12 amino acids long. The V gene end was trimmed by 6 bases and the J gene end by 5 bases; junction bases not matched to a gene: 4. The germline V gene has CDR1 MNHNY and CDR2 SVGAGI (reference sequence). Here the CDR3 reads CASRRQGNEQYV. CDR3 DNA: TGTGCCAGCAGAAGACAGGGAAACGAGCAGTACGTC.

V and J are TRBV5-6 and TRBJ1-2; 7 bases agree with TRBD1. Losses at the gene ends were 3 bases for V and 2 bases for J; bases not matched to a gene: 7. From germline, CDR1 is SGHDT and CDR2 YYEEEE. The CDR3 is 15 amino acids. The CDR3 loop is CASSSNRGVNYGYTF. The CDR3 DNA reads as TGTGCCAGCAGCTCAAACAGGGGTGTAAACTATGGCTACACCTTC.

The chain uses TRBV12-5 and TRBJ2-5; 12 nucleotides agree with TRBD2. V dropped 1 base and J dropped 5; count of bases not matched to a gene: 5. The CDR3 length is 16 residues. Germline assignment: CDR1 LGHNT and CDR2 FRNRAP. CDR3 loop: CASGLGLAGDRETQYF. In DNA form, the CDR3 reads TGTGCTAGTGGTTTGGGACTAGCGGGAGATCGGGAGACCCAGTACTTC.

The rearrangement links TRBV30 to TRBJ1-6; tentative D call: TRBD1 (6 bases). The CDR3 consists of 14 residues. The germline V gene encodes CDR1 GTSNPN and CDR2 SVGIG (reference sequence). Trimming stripped 3 bases from V and 5 bases from J, with 11 bases between. In DNA form, the CDR3 reads TGTGCCTGGAGCCTCGGACAGAATAATTCACCCCTCCACTTT. Its protein is CAWSLGQNNSPLHF.

The rearrangement uses TRBV6-5 and TRBJ1-6; no definite D call. Germline V gives CDR1 MNHEY, CDR2 SVGAGI. There are 13 residues in the CDR3. Trimming left V 0 bases short and J 8 bases short, with 5 bases between. DNA for the CDR3: TGTGCCAGCAGTTACTCTATCCATTCACCCCTCCACTTT. This encodes CASSYSIHSPLHF.

Points on this clone: Within the sample, other DNA sequences also encode this same CDR3. The CDR3 protein is CASSVGLAADTQYF. The CDR3 DNA sequence: TGTGCCAGCAGCGTAGGACTAGCGGCGGATACGCAGTATTTT. The rearrangement links TRBV9 to TRBJ2-3; TRBD2 matches 9 bases. Germline CDR1 and CDR2: SGDLS and YYNGEE. V was clipped by 0 bases and J by 6 bases; unmatched bases: 2. The CDR3 is made up of 14 amino acids.

V usage is TRBV10-3 and J usage is TRBJ1-4; TRBD1 aligns across 9 bases. The CDR3 spans 15 residues. Trimming took 2 bases from V and 6 from J; bases not matched to a gene: 4. Germline V gives CDR1 ENHRY, CDR2 SYGVKD. This CDR3 is CAISETGQGHEKLFF. The CDR3 region has the DNA TGTGCCATCAGTGAGACGGGACAGGGCCATGAAAAACTGTTTTTT.

J is TRBJ1-5 and V is TRBV2; D unresolved. This CDR3 is 13 amino acids long. Between the trimmed V and J ends, which lost 6 bases and 0 bases, there was a span of 6 bases. In germline, CDR1 is SNHLY, CDR2 FYNNEI. This CDR3 is CASRRDSNQPQHF. The CDR3 DNA reads TGTGCCAGCAGGAGGGATAGCAATCAGCCCCAGCATTTT.